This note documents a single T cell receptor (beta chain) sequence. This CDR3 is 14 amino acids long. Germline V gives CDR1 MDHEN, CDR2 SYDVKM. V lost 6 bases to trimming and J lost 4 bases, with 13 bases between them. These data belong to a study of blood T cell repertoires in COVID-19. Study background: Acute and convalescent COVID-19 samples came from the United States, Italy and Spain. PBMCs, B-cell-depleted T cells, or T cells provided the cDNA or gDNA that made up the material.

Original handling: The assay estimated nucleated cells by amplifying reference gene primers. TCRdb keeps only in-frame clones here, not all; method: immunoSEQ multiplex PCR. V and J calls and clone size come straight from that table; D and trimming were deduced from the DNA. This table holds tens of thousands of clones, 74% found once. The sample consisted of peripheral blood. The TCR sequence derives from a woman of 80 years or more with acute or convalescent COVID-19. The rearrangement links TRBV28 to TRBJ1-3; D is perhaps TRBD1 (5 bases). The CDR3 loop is CASRAAGPGNTIYF. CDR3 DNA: TGTGCCAGCAGAGCCGCAGGGCCCGGAAACACCATATATTTT.